Listed below are T cell receptor beta chains from one sample, sequenced in a study of OX40 agonist ivuxolimab in advanced cancers. Produced via immunoSEQ multiplex PCR; TCRdb's table is partial and in-frame only. Among fewer than 85,000 clones listed, under 95% were seen once. This sample comprised CD4+ or CD8+ T cells sorted from blood, obtained in a trial of the OX40 agonist ivuxolimab. Source of these receptors: an adult with an advanced solid tumor such as melanoma, head and neck, liver or kidney cancer. Each CDR3 is given with its conserved first and last residue. The order of the fields is clone size, D gene, J gene, V gene, CDR3 DNA, CDR3 protein. The D gene is left open where the match is weak. Size values are once, few and many counts, or a class for expanded clones, and some rows have none.

. TRBD1 TRBJ2-3 TRBV15 TGTGCCACCAGCACCGGACAGGGGTCCCGCACAGATACGCAGTATTTT CATSTGQGSRTDTQYF
. . TRBJ2-5 TRBV2 TGTGCCATCACGAAGGCGCAGGGCCAAGAGACCCAGTACTTC CAITKAQGQETQYF
. . TRBJ1-4 TRBV9 TGTGCCAGCAGCACGCAGGGCGGAGATGAAAAACTGTTTTTT CASSTQGGDEKLFF
. . TRBJ2-7 TRBV5-6 TGTGCCAGCAGCTTGGCGGCAGCCTACGAGCAGTACTTC CASSLAAAYEQYF
. . TRBJ1-1 TRBV7-9 TGTGCCAGCAGCCCGGGACTCATGAACACTGAAGCTTTCTTT CASSPGLMNTEAFF
. . TRBJ1-5 TRBV19 TGTGCCAGTAGTATCCCCCCCCCGGGCCAGCCCCAGCATTTT CASSIPPPGQPQHF
. TRBD2 TRBJ2-1 TRBV27 TGTGCCAGCGCCACCTTTTGGGGGACTAGCATTACCAATGAGCAGTTCTTC CASATFWGTSITNEQFF
. . TRBJ2-3 TRBV4-3 TGCGCCAGCAGCCAAGGAGGCGCGATGGGAGATACGCAGTATTTT CASSQGGAMGDTQYF
. TRBD1 TRBJ2-3 TRBV5-1 TGCGCCAGCAGCTTGACCCGGGACAGGGAGGACACAGATACGCAGTATTTT CASSLTRDREDTDTQYF
many . TRBJ2-3 TRBV6-4 TGTGCCAGCAGTGACTCGACCACAGATACGCAGTATTTT CASSDSTTDTQYF
. TRBD1 TRBJ1-2 TRBV5-4 TGTGCCAGCAGGACAATTATTACAGGGGACTATGGCTACACCTTC CASRTIITGDYGYTF
. . TRBJ1-4 TRBV15 TGTGCCACCAGCAGAGAGAGGACGGGATATAATGAAAAACTGTTTTTT CATSRERTGYNEKLFF
few TRBD1 TRBJ2-1 TRBV6-4 TGTGCCAGCAGTGACTCGGGACAGGGTGAGCAGTTCTTC CASSDSGQGEQFF
. TRBD1 TRBJ1-1 TRBV15 TGTGCCACCAGCAGGGACAGGGGACTGAACACTGAAGCTTTCTTT CATSRDRGLNTEAFF
. TRBD2 TRBJ2-1 TRBV4-3 TGCGCCAGCAGCCAAGAAAGCGGGGGCTCCTACAATGAGCAGTTCTTC CASSQESGGSYNEQFF
. . TRBJ1-1 TRBV7-9 TGTGCCAGCAGCCCCCCTGAGGTGGTGAACACTGAAGCTTTCTTT CASSPPEVVNTEAFF
. TRBD1 TRBJ1-2 TRBV6-6 TGTGCCAGCACCTATTATCAGGGGGACGGCTACACCTTC CASTYYQGDGYTF
. . TRBJ2-7 TRBV13 TGTGCCAGCAGCTTAGGAGAGTCCTACGAGCAGTACTTC CASSLGESYEQYF
. . TRBJ1-1 TRBV5-8 TGTGCCAGCAGCTTGTTCGGACTAACTAAGGGAGCTTTCTTT CASSLFGLTKGAFF
. . TRBJ1-1 TRBV6-5 TGTGCCAGCAGTTACTCTGGGGGTGCCACTGAAGCTTTCTTT CASSYSGGATEAFF
. TRBD2 TRBJ2-2 TRBV19 TGTGCCAGTAGTATCGGCGGGGGTGCCGGGGAGCTGTTTTTT CASSIGGGAGELFF
. . TRBJ1-6 TRBV6-1 TGTGCCAGCAGTACTCTCCAGGGGTTCGATTCACCCCTCCACTTT CASSTLQGFDSPLHF
. . TRBJ1-6 TRBV13 TGTGCCAGCAGCCCAACAGGGCTGGGTTCACCCCTCCACTTT CASSPTGLGSPLHF
. . TRBJ1-5 TRBV27 TGTGCCAGCAGTTTCGGTCAAAGCAATCAGCCCCAGCATTTT CASSFGQSNQPQHF
. . TRBJ1-1 TRBV10-3 TGTGCCACCGGAACCAGATGGTCGTCCGAGAACACTGAAGCTTTCTTT CATGTRWSSENTEAFF
once . TRBJ2-2 TRBV5-1 TGCGCCAGCAGCCACTTCTCCGGTAATGACGGGGAGCTGTTTTTT CASSHFSGNDGELFF
. TRBD1 TRBJ1-2 TRBV11-2 TGTGCCAGCAGCTGGGGACAGGGGGCGCAGTATGGCTACACCTTC CASSWGQGAQYGYTF
. . TRBJ2-1 TRBV6-1 TGTGCCAGCAGTGAAGCTTCTGCTATGGGATGGGATGAGCAGTTCTTC CASSEASAMGWDEQFF
once . TRBJ1-1 TRBV6-5 TGTGCCAGCAGTTACAGGGAGGGGGACACTGAAGCTTTCTTT CASSYREGDTEAFF
. TRBD1 TRBJ2-7 TRBV5-5 TGTGCCAGCAGCTTGGTGGCGGACAGGGGCTACGAGCAGTACTTC CASSLVADRGYEQYF
. TRBD2 TRBJ2-1 TRBV6-5 TGTGCCAGCAGTTTAGGGACTAGCGGCCACAATGAGCAGTTCTTC CASSLGTSGHNEQFF
once TRBD2 TRBJ2-1 TRBV11-3 TGTGCCAGCAGCTTAGCCTCTAGCGGCCCCTACAATGAGCAGTTCTTC CASSLASSGPYNEQFF
. TRBD1 TRBJ1-1 TRBV7-9 TGTGCCAGCAGCGGAACAGGGGACACTGAAGCTTTCTTT CASSGTGDTEAFF
few . TRBJ2-7 TRBV25-1 TGTGCCAGCAGTGAATTGGGGCTCTTGGGGGAGCAGTACTTC CASSELGLLGEQYF
. . TRBJ1-1 TRBV5-1 TGCGCCAGCAGAGAAGAGATGAACACTGAAGCTTTCTTT CASREEMNTEAFF
. . TRBJ1-5 TRBV6-5 TGTGCCAGCAGCGGACAAGGTATCGAGCATTTT CASSGQGIEHF
. TRBD2 TRBJ2-7 TRBV5-6 TGTGCCAGCAGCTCCGGGGGGGAAGCCTACGAGCAGTACTTC CASSSGGEAYEQYF
. . TRBJ1-4 TRBV11-2 TGTGCCAGCAGCTTAGATCGTGAAAAACTGTTTTTT CASSLDREKLFF
. TRBD1 TRBJ2-3 TRBV13 TGTGCCAGCAGTCGCCCGGGACAGGGGGCGAACTACCTTACAGATACGCAGTATTTT CASSRPGQGANYLTDTQYF
once TRBD2 TRBJ2-1 TRBV4-1 TGCGCCAGCAGCCAACTCAGCGGGGACTACAATGAGCAGTTCTTC CASSQLSGDYNEQFF